The next 10 T cell receptor beta chains were all read from a single sample in a study of shared clonotypes between healthy human individuals. Method: immunoSEQ multiplex PCR; TCRdb's copy keeps in-frame clones and lacks some. There are some 1 million clones in the sample; under 80% occur only once, and approximately 1.5% lies in the top ten. Sample: memory CD4+ T cells sorted from blood. Subset reported: CD45RA-negative fraction. All receptors come from a man younger than 35 in good health.

The J gene is TRBJ1-2, the V gene TRBV6-6, with 7 bases fitting TRBD1. The CDR3 extends over 14 amino acids. Germline CDR1 is MNHNY and CDR2 is SVGAGI (reference sequence). The junction had 4 bases not matched to a gene; V was cut back by 3 bases and J by 3 bases. This CDR3 reads CASSYWQGDYGYTF. The CDR3 DNA follows: TGTGCCAGCAGTTATTGGCAGGGGGACTATGGCTACACCTTC.

V gene TRBV29-1 combines with J gene TRBJ2-3, with D perhaps assigned TRBD1 or TRBD2 (5 bases each). The V gene lost 7 bases and the J gene lost 0 bases, with 11 bases spanning the gap. Germline lookup yields CDR1 SQVTM and CDR2 ANQGSEA. CDR3 length: 13 amino acids. The CDR3 DNA reads as TGCAGCGCGGACGGGGCTAGCACAGATACGCAGTATTTT. It yields the protein CSADGASTDTQYF.

The CDR3 spells CASSPGQMNTEAFF. The CDR3 nucleotides read TGTGCCAGCAGCCCAGGACAGATGAACACTGAAGCTTTCTTT. The chain has TRBV5-4 and TRBJ1-1, with D maybe TRBD1 (6 bases). Germline CDR1 SGHNT, CDR2 YYREEE (reference sequence). V was pared by 4 bases and J by 0 bases, with 10 bases between. This CDR3 comprises 14 residues. Based on the CDR3 plus reference TRBV5-4 and TRBJ1-1, the full variable domain is ETGVTQSPTHLIKTRGQQVTLRCSSQSGHNTVSWYQQALGQGPQFIFQYYREEENGRGNFPPRFSGLQFPNYSSELNVNALELDDSALYLCASSPGQMNTEAFFGQGTRLTVV.

V usage is TRBV6-6 and J usage is TRBJ1-4; TRBD1 matches 10 bases. The CDR3 spans 14 residues. CDR1 MNHNY and CDR2 SVGAGI come from the germline V gene (reference sequence). V shed 6 bases and J 7 bases; nucleotides not matched to a gene: 5. CDR3 DNA sequence: TGTGCCAGCAGCCCCCGGGACAGGGGTGAAAAACTGTTTTTT. Its translation: CASSPRDRGEKLFF.

In regard to this clone: Within the sample, other DNA sequences also encode this same CDR3. The V and J genes are TRBV5-1 and TRBJ1-1; D not certain. The germline V and J ends were trimmed by 1 base and 0 bases, with 7 bases remaining between them. The germline gives CDR1 SGHRS, CDR2 YFSETQ. This CDR3 has 14 residues. In nucleotides, the CDR3 is TGCGCCAGCAGCTTGTCCGGTGTGAACACTGAAGCTTTCTTT. Amino acid sequence: CASSLSGVNTEAFF.

This sequence joins TRBV6-5 and TRBJ2-5, with no clear D. This CDR3 contains 10 residues. In germline, CDR1 is MNHEY, CDR2 SVGAGI. Trimming took 5 bases from V and 3 from J, leaving 1 base between them. The DNA of the CDR3 is TGTGCCAGCAGTGAAGAGACCCAGTACTTC. Protein: CASSEETQYF.

This clone has just one count. V gene TRBV10-3 combines with J gene TRBJ1-3; 7 bases are shared with TRBD1. V shed 11 bases, J shed 8 bases, and the junction held 15 bases outside the gene matches. This CDR3 has 14 amino acids. CDR1 ENHRY and CDR2 SYGVKD come from the germline V gene. DNA of the CDR3: TGTGCCTCAAATCATGACAGGGCGTCGGACACCATATATTTT. Translated: CASNHDRASDTIYF.

The gene calls are TRBV18 and TRBJ2-3; D gene ambiguous. Germline lookup yields CDR1 KGHSH and CDR2 LQKENI. The CDR3 is 15 residues long. V lost 3 bases and J 0 bases, leaving 10 bases between the germline ends. The DNA for the CDR3 is TGTGCCAGCTCACCGCCCCATACTAGCACAGATACGCAGTATTTT. Amino acids: CASSPPHTSTDTQYF.

For this clone: This sequence may be a read error, since a much larger clone differs from it by one base. CDR3: CASSLDMGNTEAFF. The CDR3, as DNA: TGTGCCAGCAGCTTAGATATGGGGAACACTGAAGCTTTCTTT. The rearrangement joins TRBV7-2 to TRBJ1-1; D is undetermined. The CDR3 has 14 amino acids. Germline values: CDR1 SGHTA, CDR2 FQGNSA. V lost 1 base to trimming and J lost 1 base, with 7 bases between them.

The V and J genes are TRBV28 and TRBJ1-1; D ambiguous. CDR1 is MDHEN and CDR2 is SYDVKM in the germline V gene. Trimming cost V 10 bases and J 4 bases, with 19 bases left between them. This CDR3 has 14 residues. This CDR3 reads CATSDVLEATEAFF. The DNA for the CDR3 is TGTGCCACTTCGGACGTTTTAGAGGCCACTGAAGCTTTCTTT.